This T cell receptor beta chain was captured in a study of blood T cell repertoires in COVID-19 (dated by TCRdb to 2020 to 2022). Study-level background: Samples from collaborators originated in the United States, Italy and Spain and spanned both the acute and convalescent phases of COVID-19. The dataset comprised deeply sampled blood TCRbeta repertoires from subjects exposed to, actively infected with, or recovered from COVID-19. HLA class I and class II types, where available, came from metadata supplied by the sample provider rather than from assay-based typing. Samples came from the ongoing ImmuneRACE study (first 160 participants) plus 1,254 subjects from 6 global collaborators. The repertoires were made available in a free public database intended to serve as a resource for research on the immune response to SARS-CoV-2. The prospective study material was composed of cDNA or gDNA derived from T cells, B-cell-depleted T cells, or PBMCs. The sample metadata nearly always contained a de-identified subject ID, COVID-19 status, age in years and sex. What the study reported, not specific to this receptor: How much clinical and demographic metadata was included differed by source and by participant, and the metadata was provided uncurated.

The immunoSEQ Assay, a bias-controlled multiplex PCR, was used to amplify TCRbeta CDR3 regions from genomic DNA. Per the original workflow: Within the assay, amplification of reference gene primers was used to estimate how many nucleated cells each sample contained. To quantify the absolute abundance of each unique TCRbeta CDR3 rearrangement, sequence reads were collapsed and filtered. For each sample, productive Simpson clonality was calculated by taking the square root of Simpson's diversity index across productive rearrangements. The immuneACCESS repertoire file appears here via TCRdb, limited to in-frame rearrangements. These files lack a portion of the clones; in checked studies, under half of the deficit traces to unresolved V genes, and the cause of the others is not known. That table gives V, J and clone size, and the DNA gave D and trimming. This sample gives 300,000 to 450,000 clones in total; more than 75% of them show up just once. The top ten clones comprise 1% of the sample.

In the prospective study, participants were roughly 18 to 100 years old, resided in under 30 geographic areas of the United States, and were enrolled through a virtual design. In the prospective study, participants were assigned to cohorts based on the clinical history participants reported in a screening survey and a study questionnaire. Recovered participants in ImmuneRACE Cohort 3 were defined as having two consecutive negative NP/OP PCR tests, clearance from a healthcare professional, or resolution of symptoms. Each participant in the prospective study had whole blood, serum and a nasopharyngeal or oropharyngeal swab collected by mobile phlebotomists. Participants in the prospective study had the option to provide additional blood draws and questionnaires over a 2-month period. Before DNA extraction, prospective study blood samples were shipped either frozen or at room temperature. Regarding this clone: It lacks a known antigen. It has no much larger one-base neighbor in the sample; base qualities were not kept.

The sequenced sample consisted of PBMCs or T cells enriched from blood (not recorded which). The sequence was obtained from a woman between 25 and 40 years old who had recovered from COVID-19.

The CDR3 corresponds to CASSLYEGSEAFF. The sequenced DNA: TGTGCCAGCAGTTTATACGAGGGCTCTGAAGCTTTCTTT. This sequence uses TRBV12-3 or TRBV12-4 and TRBJ1-1, with no D gene named confidently. V gives up 2 bases and J gives up 6 bases, and the segment between their germline ends measures 10 bases. The CDR3 goes from the cysteine to the phenylalanine over 13 residues. Only CDR3 DNA is held: 39 bases, read in frame from base 1.